These 17 T cell receptor beta chains share one sample of origin, sequenced in a study of T cell repertoires in cytomegalovirus infection. Antigens of these TCRs are unknown. One entry per CDR3 protein results from TCRdb running MiXCR on the reads. In the table there are approximately 340,000 distinct CDR3 sequences, 25% to 30% of which are singletons. Specimen: cultured PBMCs, collected from culture after CMV antigen stimulation. Every receptor here comes from a human donor in good health (CMV status not recorded). Some clones in this sample may be carry-over from other donors' samples.

The genes are TRBV20-1 and TRBJ1-2; D remains ambiguous. CDR3 length: 14 residues. The ends were cut back, 1 base at V and 0 bases at J, with 9 bases in the middle. The germline V gene has CDR1 DFQATT and CDR2 SNEGSKA (reference sequence). The CDR3 loop is CSARAPGSNYGYTF. For the CDR3, the DNA is TGCAGTGCTAGAGCTCCGGGATCTAACTATGGCTACACCTTC.

The chain employs TRBV6-1 and TRBJ2-7, with 10 bases that match TRBD1. V lost 4 bases and J lost 2; bases outside the gene matches: 2. This CDR3 comprises 14 residues. Per germline, CDR1 MNHNS and CDR2 SASEGT. This CDR3 reads CASSVGTGAYEQYF. CDR3 sequence (DNA): TGTGCCAGCAGTGTGGGGACAGGGGCCTACGAGCAGTACTTC.

CDR3 sequence reads: CASSDHNSYEQYF. As DNA, the CDR3 is TGCGCCAGCAGTGACCATAACTCCTACGAGCAGTACTTC. The genes are TRBV10-1 and TRBJ2-7; D uncertain. Trimming shortened V by 3 bases and J by 0 bases, and 6 bases separated the two germline ends. The CDR3 is made up of 13 amino acids. Per germline, CDR1 WNHNN and CDR2 SYGVQD (reference sequence).

This clonotype has just a few counts. The chain joins TRBV14 to TRBJ1-4, with D hard to call. The CDR3 totals 17 residues. Germline V gene sequence: CDR1 SGHDN, CDR2 FVKESK. V lost 1 base to trimming and J lost 6 bases, with 18 bases between them. CDR3 DNA sequence: TGTGCCAGCAGCCAAGGGAGGATCAGACAAAGGCATGAAAAACTGTTTTTT. As protein: CASSQGRIRQRHEKLFF.

This clonotype was detected a few times. This rearrangement joins TRBV19 to TRBJ2-1; D possibly corresponds to TRBD1 (6 bases). Per germline, CDR1 LNHDA and CDR2 SQIVND (reference sequence). V lost 6 bases to trimming and J lost 8 bases, with 23 bases between them. This CDR3 is built from 16 residues. CDR3 sequence reads: CASSSRGTGIRDEQFF. The CDR3 coding sequence is TGTGCCAGTAGCTCAAGGGGAACAGGGATAAGGGATGAGCAGTTCTTC.

In DNA form, the CDR3 reads TGCGCCAGCAGCCAAGACCCGGTCCTCGGGTCTAATGAAAAACTGTTTTTT. Translated, it gives CASSQDPVLGSNEKLFF. The gene calls are TRBV4-1 and TRBJ1-4; D gene ambiguous. The V gene's germline CDR1 is MGHRA and CDR2 YSYEKL. CDR3 length equals 17 residues. Trimming shortened V by 0 bases and J by 3 bases, and 14 bases separated the two germline ends.

The chain carries TRBV24-1 and TRBJ2-1; TRBD2 agrees at 13 bases. The CDR3 is 17 residues long. Germline CDR1 KGHDR, CDR2 SFDVKD. The junction had 6 bases not matched to a gene; V was cut back by 3 bases and J by 5 bases. The CDR3 bases are TGTGCCACCAGTGATGGGACTAGCGGGAATGGCCACAATGAGCAGTTCTTC. Protein product: CATSDGTSGNGHNEQFF.

This sequence joins TRBV7-2 and TRBJ2-1, with D possibly matching TRBD1 (5 bases). The CDR3 length is 14 residues. Germline V lookup: CDR1 SGHTA, CDR2 FQGNSA. With 0 bases removed from V and 8 bases from J, the gap between germline ends came to 11 bases. CDR3 nucleotides: TGTGCCAGCAGCTTAGCCGCAGGGTCCTATGAGCAGTTCTTC. Residues: CASSLAAGSYEQFF.

The sample holds a few counts of this clonotype. The V call is TRBV30, the J call TRBJ2-3; 15 bases agree with TRBD2. The germline CDR1 and CDR2 sequences are GTSNPN and SVGIG (reference sequence). J gave up 4 bases and V 4 bases, and 12 bases lay outside the gene matches. The CDR3 contains 18 residues. The CDR3 DNA is TGTGCCTGGACCCTCCCTCGGACTAGCGGGAGGGCAGCAGATACGCAGTATTTT. Its translation is CAWTLPRTSGRAADTQYF.

J is TRBJ2-3 and V is TRBV10-3, with 8 bases matching TRBD2. CDR3 length: 14 amino acids. The V segment lost 8 bases and the J segment 6 bases; nucleotides outside the gene matches: 10. Germline values: CDR1 ENHRY, CDR2 SYGVKD. CDR3 coding DNA: TGTGCCATCGGGGGCGGAGCGGGAGCCGATACGCAGTATTTT. Amino acid sequence: CAIGGGAGADTQYF.

This clonotype has just a few counts. J is TRBJ1-2 and V is TRBV28; TRBD1 might be the D (5 bases). This CDR3 has 14 residues. The ends were cut back, 5 bases at V and 12 bases at J, with 22 bases in the middle. CDR1 MDHEN and CDR2 SYDVKM come from the germline V gene. Here the CDR3 reads CASSQTVARGRNTF. CDR3 sequence (DNA): TGTGCCAGCAGTCAAACCGTCGCGAGGGGACGGAACACCTTC.

The sample holds a few counts of this clonotype. This chain links TRBV19 with TRBJ1-5; D unclear. The CDR3 covers 14 residues. V was clipped by 5 bases and J by 0 bases, with 8 bases between them. CDR1 is LNHDA, CDR2 SQIVND, per germline (reference sequence). CDR3 region: CASSGRNSNQPQHF. CDR3 nucleotide sequence: TGTGCCAGTAGTGGGCGGAATAGCAATCAGCCCCAGCATTTT.

The chain combines TRBV3-1 with TRBJ2-1, with TRBD2 as a possible D gene (6 bases). Looked up from germline, CDR1 is LGHDT and CDR2 is YNNKEL (reference sequence). The CDR3 runs 19 residues. The V end lost 4 bases, the J end lost 3 bases, and 25 bases lay between the germline ends. CDR3 sequence reads: CASSLAPGLPTSLYNEQFF. The CDR3 DNA reads as TGTGCCAGCAGCCTAGCTCCGGGACTCCCGACGAGCCTCTACAATGAGCAGTTCTTC.

V gene TRBV7-9 combines with J gene TRBJ2-3; the match to TRBD2 covers 9 bases. J lost 3 bases, V lost 5 bases, and 15 bases had no gene match. This CDR3 comprises 18 residues. CDR1 and CDR2 from the germline V gene are SEHNR and FQNEAQ (reference sequence). In nucleotides, the CDR3 is TGTGCCAGCAGCGAGCAAGCTAGCGGGGCCGGATATACAGATACGCAGTATTTT. Amino acid sequence: CASSEQASGAGYTDTQYF.

V and J are TRBV7-9 and TRBJ1-6; TRBD1 aligns across 8 bases. This CDR3 spans 17 amino acids. V lost 2 bases and J lost 9; bases outside the gene matches: 12. Germline V gene lookup returns CDR1 SEHNR and CDR2 FQNEAQ (reference sequence). The CDR3 nucleotides are TGTGCCAGCAGCTTAATCCCGCCCGGGCAGGGGGCTTCACCCCTCCACTTT. Translated, it gives CASSLIPPGQGASPLHF.

V is TRBV5-1 and J is TRBJ1-1; D call uncertain. The V gene's germline CDR1 is SGHRS and CDR2 YFSETQ. V was pared by 0 bases and J by 5 bases, with 11 bases between. The CDR3 runs to 14 residues. The CDR3 region has the DNA TGCGCCAGCAGCTTGGGCCCGGGGATAACTGAAGCTTTCTTT. Translating it yields CASSLGPGITEAFF.

The J gene is TRBJ1-2, the V gene TRBV19; 8 positions agree with TRBD1. Trimming cost V 6 bases and J 4 bases; bases outside gene matches: 7. This CDR3 spans 14 amino acids. CDR1 and CDR2 from the germline V gene are LNHDA and SQIVND (reference sequence). The CDR3 DNA is TGTGCCAGTAGCCAGGGGGCGATCGGCTATGGCTACACCTTC. This encodes CASSQGAIGYGYTF.